This T cell receptor (beta chain) was obtained from a study of T cells after yellow fever vaccination. At the level of the study: It was SMART-Seq v4 Ultra Low Input that prepared the fractions with low cell numbers. The study's findings and limits: The secondary response was weaker but peaked faster, day 5 versus 15.

In its sample, this clonotype was seen a few times. Its cognate antigen is unknown. Germline V lookup: CDR1 SQVTM, CDR2 ANQGSEA. The V gene lost 5 bases and the J gene lost 4 bases, with 16 bases spanning the gap. This CDR3 contains 14 residues. The TCR cDNA carried a universal primer site and UMIs from 5'RACE template switching. TCRdb reprocessed the 5' RACE reads with MiXCR, giving one entry per CDR3 protein. Of about 320,000 distinct CDR3 sequences in the sample, around 6.8% were seen once. Specimen: PBMCs, collected approximately 47 days after the first yellow fever vaccination. This TCR derives from a man aged 18 to 30 who received the YFV17D yellow fever vaccine. This chain uses TRBV29-1 with TRBJ2-3; the D is unclear. The CDR3 region is CSVRRALGADTQYF. The CDR3, as DNA: TGCAGCGTTCGTCGGGCCCTAGGCGCAGATACGCAGTATTTT.